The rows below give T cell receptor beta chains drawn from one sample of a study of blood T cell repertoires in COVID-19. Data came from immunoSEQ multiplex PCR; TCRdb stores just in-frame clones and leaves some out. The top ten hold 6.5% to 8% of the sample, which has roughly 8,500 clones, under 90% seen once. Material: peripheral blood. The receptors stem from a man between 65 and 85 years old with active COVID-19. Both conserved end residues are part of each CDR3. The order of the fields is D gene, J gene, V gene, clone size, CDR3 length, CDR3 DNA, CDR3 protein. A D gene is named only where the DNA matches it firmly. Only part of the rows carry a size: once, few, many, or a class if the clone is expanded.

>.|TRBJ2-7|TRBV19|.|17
TGTGCCAGTAGTGTCGCGCTACAGGGAATTAGAGGCTACGAGCAGTACTTC
CASSVALQGIRGYEQYF
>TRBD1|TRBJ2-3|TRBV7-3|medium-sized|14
TGTGCCAGCAGCTGGGGACAGTTCACAGATACGCAGTATTTT
CASSWGQFTDTQYF
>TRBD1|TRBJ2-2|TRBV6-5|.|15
TGTGCCAGCAGCCCAACAGGGGTCGGCACCGGGGAGCTGTTTTTT
CASSPTGVGTGELFF
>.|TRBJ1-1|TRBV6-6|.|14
TGTGCCAGCAACCCCCGGGGGGCGGAAACTGAAGCTTTCTTT
CASNPRGAETEAFF
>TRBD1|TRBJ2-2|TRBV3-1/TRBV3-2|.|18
TGTGCCAGCAGCCAAGATAGGTGGGACAGGGCCAACACCGGGGAGCTGTTTTTT
CASSQDRWDRANTGELFF
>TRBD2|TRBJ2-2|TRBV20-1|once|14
TGCAGTGCTAGTAGCGGGAGGGCCGCCGGGGAGCTGTTTTTT
CSASSGRAAGELFF
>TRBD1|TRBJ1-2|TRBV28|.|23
TGTGCCAGCAGTTCTGTCCTAAAACGACCGGGACAGGCCCAAAGGGGATCTAACTATGGCTACACCTTC
CASSSVLKRPGQAQRGSNYGYTF
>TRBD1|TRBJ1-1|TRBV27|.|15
TGTGCCAGCACCCCGACAGGGGGCCCGAACACTGAAGCTTTCTTT
CASTPTGGPNTEAFF
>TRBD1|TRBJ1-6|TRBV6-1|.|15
TGTGCCAGCAGTGAAACTCGACAGGGGGGATCACCCCTCCACTTT
CASSETRQGGSPLHF
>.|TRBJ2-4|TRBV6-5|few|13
TGTGCCAGCAGGGTTGCGTCGCGGAACATTCAGTACTTC
CASRVASRNIQYF
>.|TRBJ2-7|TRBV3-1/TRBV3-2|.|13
TGTGCCAGCAGCCACGGGGGGCCGGGAGAGCAGTACTTC
CASSHGGPGEQYF
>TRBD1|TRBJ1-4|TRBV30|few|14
TGTGCCTGGAGTGACGGACAGGGGGATGAAAAACTGTTTTTT
CAWSDGQGDEKLFF
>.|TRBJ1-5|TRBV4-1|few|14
TGCGCCAGCAGCCAGGATTGGACAGATCAGCCCCAGCATTTT
CASSQDWTDQPQHF
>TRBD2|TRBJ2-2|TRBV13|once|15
TGTGCCAGCACCCAGCGGGGACTAGCGGGAAATAAGCTGTTTTTT
CASTQRGLAGNKLFF
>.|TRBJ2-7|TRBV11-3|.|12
TGTGCCAGCGTGGGCAGGACCTACGAGCAGTACTTC
CASVGRTYEQYF
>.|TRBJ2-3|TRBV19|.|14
TGTGCCAGTAGTACCCAAGGGCGGGCGGGATCGCAGTATTTT
CASSTQGRAGSQYF
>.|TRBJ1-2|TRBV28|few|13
TGTGCCAGCAGTTTGGACAGAGCCGGTGGCTACACCTTC
CASSLDRAGGYTF
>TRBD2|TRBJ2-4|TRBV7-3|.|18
TGTGCCAGCAGCCCGGGACTAGCGGGAATTAGGACCAAAAACATTCAGTACTTC
CASSPGLAGIRTKNIQYF
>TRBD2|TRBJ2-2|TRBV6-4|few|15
TGTGCCAGCAGTGGTGGTAGCGGGTCCACCGGGGAGCTGTTTTTT
CASSGGSGSTGELFF
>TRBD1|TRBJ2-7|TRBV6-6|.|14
TGTGCCAGCAGTTACTCGAGGACAGGGGAAGAGCAGTACTTC
CASSYSRTGEEQYF
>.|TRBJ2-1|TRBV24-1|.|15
TGTGCCACCAGTGACCCCGGTCCGGGGGATAATGAGCAGTTCTTC
CATSDPGPGDNEQFF
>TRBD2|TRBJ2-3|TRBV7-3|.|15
TGTGCCAGCAGCTTATTTAGCGGGACTACAGATACGCAGTATTTT
CASSLFSGTTDTQYF
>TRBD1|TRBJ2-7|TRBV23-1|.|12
TGCGCCAGCAGTCAGCGACAGGGCGAGCAGTACTTC
CASSQRQGEQYF
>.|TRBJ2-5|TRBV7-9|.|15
TGTGCCAGCAGCTTAGGGGGGGTCTCGCGGGAGACCCAGTACTTC
CASSLGGVSRETQYF
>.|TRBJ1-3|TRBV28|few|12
TGTGCCAGCAGTTTATTCGGGGACACCATATATTTT
CASSLFGDTIYF
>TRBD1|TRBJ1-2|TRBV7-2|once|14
TGTGCCAGCAGCCTGACTACAGGGGGAAATGGCTACACCTTC
CASSLTTGGNGYTF
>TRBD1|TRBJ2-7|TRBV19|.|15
TGTGCCAGTAGCCATTCGGGGACAGGAGTCTACGAGCAGTACTTC
CASSHSGTGVYEQYF
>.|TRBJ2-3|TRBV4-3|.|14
TGCGCCAGCAGCCAAGGGGTTCGGGCAGATACGCAGTATTTT
CASSQGVRADTQYF
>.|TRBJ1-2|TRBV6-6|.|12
TGTGCCAGCACCCCCAGGTGGGGCGGCTACACCTTC
CASTPRWGGYTF
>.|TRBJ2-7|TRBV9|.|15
TGTGCCAGCAGCGTAGATTGGAGGGCCCACTACGAGCAGTACTTC
CASSVDWRAHYEQYF
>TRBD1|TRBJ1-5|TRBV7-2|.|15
TGTGCCAGCAGCTTAGGGACAGGGCAGGGCCAGCCCCAGCATTTT
CASSLGTGQGQPQHF
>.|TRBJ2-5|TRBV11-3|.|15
TGTGCCAGCAGCCGGAGAACGGGTCCGCAAGAGACCCAGTACTTC
CASSRRTGPQETQYF
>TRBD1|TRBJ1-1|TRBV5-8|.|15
TGTGCCAGCAGACCCGGGACAGGGGTGAACACTGAAGCTTTCTTT
CASRPGTGVNTEAFF
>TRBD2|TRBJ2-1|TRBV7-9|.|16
TGTGCCAGCAGCCCACCCGAGACTAGCCCTTACAATGAGCAGTTCTTC
CASSPPETSPYNEQFF
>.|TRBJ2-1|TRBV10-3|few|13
TGTGCCATCAGTGGCCAGACTAGTTCGGAGCAGTTCTTC
CAISGQTSSEQFF
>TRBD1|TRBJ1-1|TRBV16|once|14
TGTGCCAGCAGCCAATCCAGACAGGGATTTGAAGCTTTCTTT
CASSQSRQGFEAFF
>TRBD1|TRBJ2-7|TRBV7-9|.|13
TGTGCCAGCACAAAGACAGGGGGACACGAGCAGTACTTC
CASTKTGGHEQYF
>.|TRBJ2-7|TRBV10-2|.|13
TGCGCCAGCAGTGAGCAGGGTTCTGGCGAGCAGTACTTC
CASSEQGSGEQYF
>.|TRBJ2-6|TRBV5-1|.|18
TGCGCCAGCAGCTTGGCCGCAGGGGCGCTCTCTGGGGCCAACGTCCTGACTTTC
CASSLAAGALSGANVLTF
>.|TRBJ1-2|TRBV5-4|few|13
TGTGCCAGCAGCTTGGCTAATCAGGGTGGCTACACCTTC
CASSLANQGGYTF
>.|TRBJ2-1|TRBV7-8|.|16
TGTGCCAGCAGCCCCCCCCCTAGCAGCTACAACAATGAGCAGTTCTTC
CASSPPPSSYNNEQFF
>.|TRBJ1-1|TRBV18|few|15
TGTGCCAGCTCAACTAGACAGGCCGGCTACACTGAAGCTTTCTTT
CASSTRQAGYTEAFF
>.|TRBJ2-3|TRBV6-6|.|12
TGTGCCAGCGGACTGATCACAGATACGCAGTATTTT
CASGLITDTQYF
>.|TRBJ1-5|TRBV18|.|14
TGTGCCAGCTCACCCGGCGAACAGGGACAGCCCCAGCATTTT
CASSPGEQGQPQHF
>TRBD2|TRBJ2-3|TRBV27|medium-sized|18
TGTGCCAGCACTGGGACTAGCGGGATGAGGAGGAGCACAGATACGCAGTATTTT
CASTGTSGMRRSTDTQYF
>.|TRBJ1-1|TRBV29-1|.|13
TGCAGCGTTGACAAAGGGGTGGACACTGAAGCTTTCTTT
CSVDKGVDTEAFF